This T cell receptor (beta chain) was identified in a study of shared clonotypes between healthy human individuals. V shed 5 bases and J shed 3 bases, with 20 bases lying between them. Germline CDR1 is MNHNY and CDR2 is SVGAGI (reference sequence). This CDR3 has 16 amino acids. Some clones are missing from TCRdb's copy, which holds only in-frame ones; the method was immunoSEQ multiplex PCR. The table records 2 million to 3 million clones, approximately 93% of them present only once. V gene TRBV6-6 combines with J gene TRBJ2-7; maybe TRBD1 (6 bases). The sequence came from a man younger than 35 in good health. Some clones in this sample may be carry-over from other donors' samples. The sample consisted of naive CD4+ T cells from PBMCs. Subset indicated: CD45RA+ positively selected. The CDR3 loop is CASSRNTGWDYYEQYF. In DNA form, the CDR3 reads TGTGCCAGCAGTCGAAATACAGGGTGGGATTACTACGAGCAGTACTTC.